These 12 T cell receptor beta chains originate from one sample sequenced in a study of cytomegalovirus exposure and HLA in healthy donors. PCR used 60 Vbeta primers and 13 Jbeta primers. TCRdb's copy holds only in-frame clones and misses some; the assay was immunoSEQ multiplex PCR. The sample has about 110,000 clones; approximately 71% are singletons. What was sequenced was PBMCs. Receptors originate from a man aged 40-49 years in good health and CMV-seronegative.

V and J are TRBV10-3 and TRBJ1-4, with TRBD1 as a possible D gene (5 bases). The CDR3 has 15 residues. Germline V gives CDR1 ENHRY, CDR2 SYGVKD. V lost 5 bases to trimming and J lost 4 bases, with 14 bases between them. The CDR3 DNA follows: TGTGCCATCAGTAGTAGGGGTAACGTTAATGAAAAACTGTTTTTT. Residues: CAISSRGNVNEKLFF.

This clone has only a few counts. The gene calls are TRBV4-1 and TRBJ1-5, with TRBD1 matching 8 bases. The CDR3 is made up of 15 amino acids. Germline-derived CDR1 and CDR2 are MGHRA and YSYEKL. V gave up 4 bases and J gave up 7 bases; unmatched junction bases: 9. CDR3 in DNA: TGCGCCAGCAGCCTAAGACAGGGGAGTTGGCAGCCCCAGCATTTT. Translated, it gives CASSLRQGSWQPQHF.

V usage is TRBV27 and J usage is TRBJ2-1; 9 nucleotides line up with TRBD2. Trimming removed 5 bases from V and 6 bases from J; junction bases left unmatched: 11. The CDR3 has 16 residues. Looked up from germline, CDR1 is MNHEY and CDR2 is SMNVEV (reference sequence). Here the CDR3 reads CASSLFLAGGINEQFF. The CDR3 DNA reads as TGTGCCAGCAGTCTTTTTTTGGCGGGGGGGATCAATGAGCAGTTCTTC.

The CDR3 DNA follows: TGTGCCAGCAGTTTAAGACAGGCCTACGAGCAGTACTTC. Protein: CASSLRQAYEQYF. The chain uses TRBV27 and TRBJ2-7, with a possible D match to TRBD1 (6 bases). CDR1 and CDR2 (germline): MNHEY, SMNVEV (reference sequence). The CDR3 is 13 residues long. V shed 2 bases and J shed 2 bases, with 7 bases lying between them.

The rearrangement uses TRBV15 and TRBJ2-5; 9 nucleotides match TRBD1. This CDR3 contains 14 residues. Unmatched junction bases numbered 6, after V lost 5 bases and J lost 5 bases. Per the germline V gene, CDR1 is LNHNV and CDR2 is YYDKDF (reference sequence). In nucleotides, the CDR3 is TGTGCCACCAGCTCGGGACAGGGAGGTGAGACCCAGTACTTC. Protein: CATSSGQGGETQYF.

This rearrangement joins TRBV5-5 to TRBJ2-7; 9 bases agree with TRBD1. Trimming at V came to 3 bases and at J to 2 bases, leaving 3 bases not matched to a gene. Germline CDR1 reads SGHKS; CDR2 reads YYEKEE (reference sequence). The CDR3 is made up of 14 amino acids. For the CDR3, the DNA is TGTGCCAGCAGCTGGGACAGGGTTACCTACGAGCAGTACTTC. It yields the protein CASSWDRVTYEQYF.

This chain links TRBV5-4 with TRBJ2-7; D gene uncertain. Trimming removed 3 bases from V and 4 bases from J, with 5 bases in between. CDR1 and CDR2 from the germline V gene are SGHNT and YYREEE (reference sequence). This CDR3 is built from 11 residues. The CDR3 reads CASSSQYEQYF. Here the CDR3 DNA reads TGTGCCAGCAGCTCGCAGTACGAGCAGTACTTC.

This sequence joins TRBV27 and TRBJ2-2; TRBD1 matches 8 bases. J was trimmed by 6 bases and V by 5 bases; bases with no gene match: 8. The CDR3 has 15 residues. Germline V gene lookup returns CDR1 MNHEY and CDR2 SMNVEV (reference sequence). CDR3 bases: TGTGCCAGCAGTCCCGATCAGGGGGCGTCCGGGGAGCTGTTTTTT. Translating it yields CASSPDQGASGELFF.

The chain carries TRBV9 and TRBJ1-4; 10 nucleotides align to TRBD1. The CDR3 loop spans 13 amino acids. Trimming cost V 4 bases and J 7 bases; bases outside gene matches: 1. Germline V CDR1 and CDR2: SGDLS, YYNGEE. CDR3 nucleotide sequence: TGTGCCAGCAGCCGGGACAGGGGTGAAAAACTGTTTTTT. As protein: CASSRDRGEKLFF.

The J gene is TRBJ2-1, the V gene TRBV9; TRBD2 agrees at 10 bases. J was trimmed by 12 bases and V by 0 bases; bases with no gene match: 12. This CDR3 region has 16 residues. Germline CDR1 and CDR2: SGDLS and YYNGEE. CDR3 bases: TGTGCCAGCAGCGTAGGCGGGCTAGCGGGGGATTTTGGGCAGTTCTTC. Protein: CASSVGGLAGDFGQFF.

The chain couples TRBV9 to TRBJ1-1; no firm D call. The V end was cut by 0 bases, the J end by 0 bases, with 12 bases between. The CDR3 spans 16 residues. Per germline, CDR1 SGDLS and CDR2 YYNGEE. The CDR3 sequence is CASSVGLNTMNTEAFF. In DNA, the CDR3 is TGTGCCAGCAGCGTAGGACTTAACACGATGAACACTGAAGCTTTCTTT.

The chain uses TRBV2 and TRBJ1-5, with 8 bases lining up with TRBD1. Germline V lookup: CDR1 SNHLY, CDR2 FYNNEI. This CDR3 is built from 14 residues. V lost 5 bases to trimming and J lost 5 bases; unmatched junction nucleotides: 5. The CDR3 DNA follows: TGTGCCAGCAGTTCGACAGGGGCCGATCAGCCCCAGCATTTT. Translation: CASSSTGADQPQHF.